This paragraph reports one T cell receptor (beta chain). Its cognate antigen is unknown. The CDR3 contains 15 residues. V lost 3 bases, J lost 4 bases, and 12 bases lay in between. Per germline, CDR1 MGHDK and CDR2 SYGVNS. TCRdb's table, derived via immunoSEQ multiplex PCR, lists solely in-frame clones and lacks some. This table holds roughly 250,000 clones, 60% to 75% found once. The sample belongs to a study of cytotoxic CD8 clonotypes in ibrutinib-treated CLL. Study-wide context: Response sampling took place at median 12 months of treatment, range 6 to 36.

About 1.9 micrograms of genomic DNA (from cryopreserved PBMCs) were used for TCR beta libraries. Study-level results: Sustained-remission and progressing patients had unequal sampling times. The clonality went up when patients responded to ibrutinib and dropped back toward baseline at progression.

The sequence was obtained from a human donor with chronic lymphocytic leukemia. The rearrangement joins TRBV25-1 to TRBJ1-4, with a possible D match to TRBD1 (5 bases). The sequencing used PBMCs, collected after 24 months of ibrutinib treatment. CDR3 region: CASSDGATYNEKLFF. CDR3 sequence (DNA): TGTGCCAGCAGTGACGGGGCGACCTATAATGAAAAACTGTTTTTT.